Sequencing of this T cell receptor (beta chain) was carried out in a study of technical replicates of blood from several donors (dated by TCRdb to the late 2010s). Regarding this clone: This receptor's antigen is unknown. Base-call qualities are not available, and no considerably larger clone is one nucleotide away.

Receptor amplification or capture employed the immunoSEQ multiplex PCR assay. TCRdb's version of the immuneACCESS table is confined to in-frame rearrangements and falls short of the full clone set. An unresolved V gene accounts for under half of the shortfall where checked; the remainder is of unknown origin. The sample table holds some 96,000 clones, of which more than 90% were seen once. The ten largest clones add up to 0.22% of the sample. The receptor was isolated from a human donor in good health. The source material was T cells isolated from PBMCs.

The CDR3 region reads CASSVGVPSADTQYF. The DNA sequence is as follows: TGTGCCAGCAGCGTCGGGGTGCCAAGCGCAGATACGCAGTATTTT. The V gene is TRBV9 and the J gene is TRBJ2-3, and the D gene may be TRBD2, 5 bases matching. A distance of 14 bases separates the germline ends of V and J, which lose 2 bases and 4 bases respectively. CDR3 length: 15 amino acids, cysteine to phenylalanine. The only DNA kept is the CDR3, 45 bases in frame from the first base. The germline V gene encodes CDR1 SGDLS and CDR2 YYNGEE.